This TCR beta chain was observed in a study of cytomegalovirus exposure and HLA in healthy donors. Study-wide findings and caveats: A few chains tied to CMV proved CMV antigen-specific in vitro. While the bulk of TCR sequences proved rare, some public TCRs turned up in many donors.

CDR1 is SNHLY, CDR2 FYNNEI, per germline. After removal of 3 bases from V and 3 bases from J, the junction contained 2 bases not matched to a gene. The CDR3 has 14 amino acids. As to this clone: Its specificity is not known.

Vbeta (60) and Jbeta (13) primers were used in the PCR. Generated by immunoSEQ multiplex PCR, the TCRdb table keeps only in-frame clones and is missing some. This sample has 190,000 or so clones, with more than 80% found just once. The chain couples TRBV2 to TRBJ2-5; 9 nucleotides agree with TRBD2. The sequencing sample was made of PBMCs. The receptor comes from a boy aged 5-17 years in good health and CMV-seronegative. The CDR3 nucleotides read TGTGCCAGCAGTGAGACTAGCGGAAAAGAGACCCAGTACTTC. As protein: CASSETSGKETQYF. Filled out from reference TRBV2 and TRBJ2-5, the complete variable domain reads EPEVTQTPSHQVTQMGQEVILRCVPISNHLYFYWYRQILGQKVEFLVSFYNNEISEKSEIFDDQFSVERPDGSNFTLKIRSTKLEDSAMYFCASSETSGKETQYFGPGTRLLVL.